This is a list of T cell receptor beta chains from one sample in a study of T-cell reconstitution after alpha-beta-depleted transplantation in children. TCRdb fed the PCR reads into MiXCR, producing one record per CDR3 protein. The sample carries about 110,000 distinct CDR3 sequences, 10% to 13% recorded once. The sample consisted of PBMCs from the stem cell graft donor, taken from the stem cell graft. The receptors stem from a human donor who donated a stem cell graft to a child with acute lymphoblastic leukemia. Both conserved end residues are part of each CDR3. D genes are given only for firm matches. A clone size is listed for some rows: how often the clone was seen (once, few, many), or a class if it is expanded.

TRBJ2-2	TRBV5-1	NA	many	TGCGCCAGCAGCTTGGGACAGGTTTACACCGGGGAGCTGTTTTTT	CASSLGQVYTGELFF
TRBJ1-2	TRBV5-4	NA	many	TGTGCCAGCAGCTTGTTTCTCGATGGCTACACCTTC	CASSLFLDGYTF
TRBJ2-1	TRBV2	NA	many	TGTGCCAGCAGGGGTGACGGATACTCCTACAATGAGCAGTTCTTC	CASRGDGYSYNEQFF
TRBJ2-1	TRBV10-2	TRBD2	many	TGCGCCAGCAGGGAAGGACTAGCGGACAACAATGAGCAGTTCTTC	CASREGLADNNEQFF
TRBJ1-1	TRBV7-2	NA	many	TGTGCCAGCAGCTTAGGGGTGGAATTTGAAGCTTTCTTT	CASSLGVEFEAFF
TRBJ2-5	TRBV5-1	NA	many	TGCGCCAGCATGATCGGGGTCCAAGAGACCCAGTACTTC	CASMIGVQETQYF
TRBJ2-3	TRBV30	NA	few	TGTGCCTGGGATCAGGAAGATACGCAGTATTTT	CAWDQEDTQYF
TRBJ2-4	TRBV6-1	NA	many	TGTGCCACCCGGGCCCCAAAAAACATTCAGTACTTC	CATRAPKNIQYF
TRBJ2-1	TRBV20-1	TRBD2	many	TGCAGTGCTAGACCCCGGGACTATCAAGACAATGAGCAGTTCTTC	CSARPRDYQDNEQFF
TRBJ2-5	TRBV10-2	TRBD1	many	TGCGCCAGCAGACAGGGGGCCGCCGAGACCCAGTACTTC	CASRQGAAETQYF
TRBJ1-2	TRBV28	TRBD1	many	TGTGCCAGCAGAGGACAGGGGGTAATCTATGGCTACACCTTC	CASRGQGVIYGYTF
TRBJ2-1	TRBV7-3	TRBD2	many	TGTGCCAGCAGCGGAGTCGGGACTAGCGCCTACAATGAGCAGTTCTTC	CASSGVGTSAYNEQFF
TRBJ2-7	TRBV6-6	NA	many	TGTGCCAGCAGTCCCCACTCCTACGAGCAGTACTTC	CASSPHSYEQYF
TRBJ1-5	TRBV7-2	NA	many	TGTGCCAGCAGCTTAGGCCGGGGGGAACGGCCCCAGCATTTT	CASSLGRGERPQHF
TRBJ2-1	TRBV5-1	TRBD2	many	TGCGCCAGCAGCTTGATTAGCGGGAGGGCCAATGAGCAGTTCTTC	CASSLISGRANEQFF
TRBJ1-5	TRBV6-2/TRBV6-3	NA	many	TGTGCCAGCAGTTACTCGCCCGGAGGAGGGGGCAATCAGCCCCAGCATTTT	CASSYSPGGGGNQPQHF
TRBJ1-1	TRBV27	NA	many	TGTGCCAGCAGTTTGGCGGGGGCCCGTGAAGCTTTCTTT	CASSLAGAREAFF
TRBJ2-5	TRBV6-5	NA	many	TGTGCCAGCAAGAGAGGGCGAGAGACCCAGTACTTC	CASKRGRETQYF
TRBJ1-6	TRBV12-3/TRBV12-4	NA	NA	TGTGCCAGCAGCCTATATCTTGGAGGTTCACCCCTCCACTTT	CASSLYLGGSPLHF
TRBJ1-2	TRBV24-1	NA	many	TGTGCCACCAGTGAGTCTACAGGGCCATTATCCTTC	CATSESTGPLSF
TRBJ1-2	TRBV30	NA	few	TGTGCCTGGAGGGATGACGTAGACTATGGCTACACCTTC	CAWRDDVDYGYTF
TRBJ2-5	TRBV25-1	NA	many	TGTGCCAGCAGTGAACCGGGGACTGATCTAGACCAGTACTTC	CASSEPGTDLDQYF
TRBJ1-1	TRBV5-1	NA	many	TGCGCCAGCAGCTTGGCCGCGGGCATGGGGAACACTGAAGCTTTCTTT	CASSLAAGMGNTEAFF
TRBJ2-1	TRBV6-2/TRBV6-3	TRBD2	NA	TGTGCCAGCAGTTACGGCGCGTCGACTAGCGGGAGCCCCAGCAATGAGCAGTTCTTC	CASSYGASTSGSPSNEQFF
TRBJ1-3	TRBV20-1	NA	NA	TGCAGTGCTACGTCCCCGCGAGGGGATAGTAACACCATATATTTT	CSATSPRGDSNTIYF
TRBJ1-1	TRBV19	TRBD1	many	TGTGCCAGTAGTAAGGACAGGGGTGGCACTGAAGCTTTCTTT	CASSKDRGGTEAFF
TRBJ2-1	TRBV19	NA	NA	TGTGCCAGCAAACAAGAGAGCTCCTACAATGAGCAGTTCTTC	CASKQESSYNEQFF
TRBJ2-5	TRBV20-1	NA	many	TGCAGTGCTAGAGATCCTGGGGGGCTCTCCCAAGAGACCCAGTACTTC	CSARDPGGLSQETQYF
TRBJ1-5	TRBV10-2	TRBD1	many	TGCGCCAGCAGTGCTCAGGGGGGGGGCGGGCAGCCCCAGCATTTT	CASSAQGGGGQPQHF
TRBJ1-1	TRBV4-3	NA	many	TGCGCCAGCAGCCAATCGGGGGTGTCCACTGAAGCTTTCTTT	CASSQSGVSTEAFF
TRBJ2-1	TRBV5-1	TRBD2	many	TGCGCCAGCAGGCGGGGGGGCGGCAATGAGCAGTTCTTC	CASRRGGGNEQFF
TRBJ2-5	TRBV18	NA	NA	TGTGCCAGCTCACCACCCGGCCCTACGAGGGGGACCCAGTACTTC	CASSPPGPTRGTQYF
TRBJ2-3	TRBV6-1	NA	many	TGTGCCAGCAGACAGACGGTACTTAGCACAGATACGCAGTATTTT	CASRQTVLSTDTQYF
TRBJ1-4	TRBV12-3/TRBV12-4	TRBD1	many	TGTGCCAGCAGTTTATTTGGACAGGGGAATGAAAAACTGTTTTTT	CASSLFGQGNEKLFF
TRBJ2-1	TRBV30	NA	NA	TGTGCCTGGAGTGTATACGGGGTCAATGAGCAGTTCTTC	CAWSVYGVNEQFF
TRBJ1-5	TRBV5-6	TRBD1	many	TGTGCCAGCAGCCCGGGACAGGGCGTTCAGCCCCAGCATTTT	CASSPGQGVQPQHF
TRBJ2-7	TRBV5-1	TRBD1	many	TGCGCCAGCAGCTTGGAGGGACAGGGTATCGGCGAGCAGTACTTC	CASSLEGQGIGEQYF
TRBJ2-5	TRBV6-2/TRBV6-3	TRBD2	many	TGTGCCAGCAGTTACTTGCCACCGACTAGCGGGAGGAGCAGGCCGCAAGAGACCCAGTACTTC	CASSYLPPTSGRSRPQETQYF
TRBJ2-5	TRBV7-2	NA	few	TGTGCCAGCAGCCCGGGACGGGGAGCCGGAAGGGGGACCCAGTACTTC	CASSPGRGAGRGTQYF
TRBJ2-7	TRBV7-2	NA	NA	TGTGCCAGCAGCTTATACGGGGTCGAGCAGTACTTC	CASSLYGVEQYF
TRBJ2-5	TRBV27	TRBD1	many	TGTGCCAGCAGTCCAGGGACAGGGGTTACGCAAGAGACCCAGTACTTC	CASSPGTGVTQETQYF
TRBJ2-2	TRBV5-1	TRBD2	many	TGCGCCAGCAGCGAGCGGGAGACTAACGGGGAGCTGTTTTTT	CASSERETNGELFF
TRBJ1-2	TRBV14	NA	many	TGTGCCAGCAGCCCGGTCGGGCAGCCCTACATCGGCTACACCTTC	CASSPVGQPYIGYTF
TRBJ2-1	TRBV13	TRBD2	many	TGTGCCAGCAGCCTCGGGAGGAATGAGCAGTTCTTC	CASSLGRNEQFF
TRBJ2-3	TRBV7-2	NA	many	TGTGCCAGCAGCTTAGGGAGGATGACCAATACGCAGTATTTT	CASSLGRMTNTQYF
TRBJ2-3	TRBV12-3/TRBV12-4	NA	many	TGTGCCAGCAGCCTGCGAGGGTACGGACGGAGTACAGATACGCAGTATTTT	CASSLRGYGRSTDTQYF
TRBJ2-1	TRBV12-3/TRBV12-4	TRBD2	many	TGTGCCAGCAGTTTTCAACCAGCGGGGGAATCTGAGCAGTTCTTC	CASSFQPAGESEQFF
TRBJ2-6	TRBV25-1	NA	many	TGTGCCGCGTTTATCCCTGGGGCCAACGTCCTGACTTTC	CAAFIPGANVLTF
TRBJ1-1	TRBV12-3/TRBV12-4	TRBD1	many	TGTGCCAGCAGTTTTACAGGGGGAATCACTGAAGCTTTCTTT	CASSFTGGITEAFF
TRBJ1-2	TRBV28	NA	many	TGTGCCAGCAGTTTTGGGGGTGGGGGGCTGGGCTATGGCTACACCTTC	CASSFGGGGLGYGYTF
TRBJ2-1	TRBV12-3/TRBV12-4	NA	many	TGTGCCAGCAGTTTAGCGGGGTCACCGGGACGAAAGTTCTTC	CASSLAGSPGRKFF
TRBJ2-2	TRBV11-2	TRBD1	few	TGTGCCAGCAGCCCGACAGGGGGCTTCACCGGGGAGCTGTTTTTT	CASSPTGGFTGELFF
TRBJ2-2	TRBV20-1	NA	few	TGCAGTGCTCCTACTTCAGGGACCGGGGAGCTGTTTTTT	CSAPTSGTGELFF